The following is a T cell receptor (beta chain) sequence with its context. The assay was immunoSEQ multiplex PCR, and TCRdb's table has in-frame clones only and misses some. The data show around 200,000 clones, with roughly 86% seen just once and 5.6% held by the top ten. This specimen belongs to a study of blood T cell repertoires in COVID-19. Germline CDR1 reads MDHEN; CDR2 reads SYDVKM. V lost 2 bases, J lost 13 bases, and 9 bases lay in between. There are 12 residues in the CDR3. V is TRBV28 and J is TRBJ1-6; D ambiguous. The material sequenced was PBMCs or T cells enriched from blood (not recorded which). The sequence derives from a man aged 40-49 years with acute COVID-19. The CDR3 is CASSLESSPLHF. Written as DNA, the CDR3 is TGTGCCAGCAGTTTAGAGTCGTCTCCCCTCCACTTT. Combining the CDR3 with reference TRBV28 and TRBJ1-6 gives the whole variable domain DVKVTQSSRYLVKRTGEKVFLECVQDMDHENMFWYRQDPGLGLRLIYFSYDVKMKEKGDIPEGYSVSREKKERFSLILESASTNQTSMYLCASSLESSPLHFGNGTRLTVT.